The rows below give T cell receptor beta chains drawn from one sample of a study of blood T cells in healthy people across ages. TCRdb used MiXCR to reprocess the 5' RACE reads, holding one entry per CDR3 protein. The sample has roughly 1,800,000 distinct CDR3 sequences, around 48% seen once. The sample was blood. The source of these receptors is a woman aged 40 to 55 in good health. Both conserved end residues are part of each CDR3. The D gene is left open where the match is weak. The size entry is marked missing in some rows and otherwise reads once, few, many or a size class.

D	V	size	J	DNA	CDR3
TRBD2	TRBV6-4	.	TRBJ2-1	TGTGCCAGCAGTGCAACCGGGACTAGAGTAGTCAATGAGCAGTTCTTC	CASSATGTRVVNEQFF
.	TRBV21-1	.	TRBJ2-1	TGTGCCAGCAGCGCCGACCGCCGGGACAGAGATATCAATGAGCAGTTCTTC	CASSADRRDRDINEQFF
.	TRBV27	few	TRBJ2-1	TGTGCCAGCAGTTTACAAGCGGTCACCTACAATGAGCAGTTCTTC	CASSLQAVTYNEQFF
TRBD2	TRBV11-2	.	TRBJ2-7	TGTGCCAGCAGCTCCGGTTGGCGGGGGGACATCCACGAGCAGTACTTC	CASSSGWRGDIHEQYF
.	TRBV6-5	.	TRBJ2-7	TGTGCCAGTGGGTGGACCGAGCAGTACTTC	CASGWTEQYF
.	TRBV20-1	.	TRBJ2-1	TGCAGTGCTAGAGAACAGGGCTACGAGCAGTTCTTC	CSAREQGYEQFF
.	TRBV20-1	few	TRBJ2-5	TGCAGTGGTTACAGGGCAGAGACCCAGTACTTC	CSGYRAETQYF
.	TRBV25-1	.	TRBJ1-1	TGTGCCAGCAGTGGGTCGGGCATGAACACTGAAGCTTTCTTT	CASSGSGMNTEAFF
.	TRBV13	.	TRBJ2-7	TGTGCCAGCAGCTTACCGACGTTCACCTACAATGAGCAGTACTTC	CASSLPTFTYNEQYF
.	TRBV6-2/TRBV6-3	few	TRBJ1-2	TGTGCCAGCAGTTACGGGACGGGCCCTGGTTACACCTTC	CASSYGTGPGYTF
TRBD1	TRBV10-3	few	TRBJ2-7	TGTGCCATCAGCGAGGACCCGGGACAGGGGTTCTACGAGCAGTACTTC	CAISEDPGQGFYEQYF
.	TRBV20-1	.	TRBJ2-1	TGCAGTGCTGAGGGTCTGAGCTCCTACAATGAGCAGTTCTTC	CSAEGLSSYNEQFF
.	TRBV24-1	.	TRBJ2-6	TGTGCCACCAGTGAGTCCACACCAAGCTCTGGGGCCAACGTCCTGACTTTC	CATSESTPSSGANVLTF
TRBD1	TRBV5-1	many	TRBJ2-1	TGTGCCAGCAGCTTAGGACAGGGGGGCAATGAGCAGTTCTTC	CASSLGQGGNEQFF
.	TRBV6-6	.	TRBJ1-6	TGTGCCAGCAGTTACTCCATTCGGGGACATTCACCCCTCCACTTT	CASSYSIRGHSPLHF
.	TRBV2	.	TRBJ2-5	TGTGCCAGCACGGAAGCAGAGACCCAGTACTTC	CASTEAETQYF
.	TRBV3-1	.	TRBJ1-2	TGTGCCAGCAGCCTCCGACAGGATCATGGCTACACCTTC	CASSLRQDHGYTF
.	TRBV12-3/TRBV12-4	.	TRBJ1-4	TGTGCCAGCAGTTTCCACAAGAGTAATGAAAAACTGTTTTTT	CASSFHKSNEKLFF
.	TRBV13	once	TRBJ2-1	TGTGCCAGCAGCTTAGTTACAGGGATATCCTACAATGAGCAGTTCTTC	CASSLVTGISYNEQFF
.	TRBV4-3	.	TRBJ2-3	TGCGCCAGCAGCCAAGAAGTAGGAGGGATCACAGATACGCAGTATTTT	CASSQEVGGITDTQYF
TRBD2	TRBV6-2/TRBV6-3	.	TRBJ2-1	TGTGCCAGCAGTTCCCCAGGGCGGGGGACCTTCTCCTACAATGAGCAGTTCTTC	CASSSPGRGTFSYNEQFF
.	TRBV4-1	.	TRBJ2-7	TGCGCCAGCAGCCCACTCGACAGAAACCTCCGCGAGCAGTACTTC	CASSPLDRNLREQYF
TRBD1	TRBV5-6	.	TRBJ1-6	TGTGCCAGCCAGGGCGAGGCGGACAGGGGTGATTCACCCCTCCACTTT	CASQGEADRGDSPLHF
.	TRBV28	few	TRBJ2-5	TGTGCCAGCAGTTTATCGGGTGACATACGTGGGCAGTACTTC	CASSLSGDIRGQYF
TRBD1	TRBV28	.	TRBJ2-7	TGTGCCAGTACAGGGGTCTCGCCCTACGAGCAGTACTTC	CASTGVSPYEQYF
.	TRBV5-6	.	TRBJ1-4	TGTGCCAGCAGCTCCCCGGGCCTGCGGCGAGAAAAACTGTTTTTT	CASSSPGLRREKLFF
.	TRBV6-2/TRBV6-3	few	TRBJ2-7	TGTGCCAGCCACATGACACGGGCTTACGAGCAGTACTTC	CASHMTRAYEQYF
.	TRBV20-1	.	TRBJ2-5	TGCAGTGCTAGTGACAAACCACGGCAAGAGACCCAGTACTTC	CSASDKPRQETQYF
.	TRBV6-2/TRBV6-3	.	TRBJ2-5	TGTGCCAGCAGTGCTCGGGAGAGCGGAAGACAAGAGACCCAGTACTTC	CASSARESGRQETQYF
.	TRBV7-9	.	TRBJ2-1	TGTGCCATCTCGAGAACCCCCCAACCCGAGAGGCTGTTATACAATGAGCAGTTCTTC	CAISRTPQPERLLYNEQFF
TRBD2	TRBV28	.	TRBJ2-5	TGTGCCAGCAGAGCTAGCGGGGGGGCTCGGGAGACCCAGTACTTC	CASRASGGARETQYF
.	TRBV6-6	.	TRBJ2-1	TGTGCCAGCAGTTACTCGGAGGGGCGCCGGGGTGAGCAGTTCTTC	CASSYSEGRRGEQFF
.	TRBV4-1	.	TRBJ2-6	TGCGCCAGCAGCCAATTTGATTCGGTCAGCTCTGGGGCCAACGTCCTGACTTTC	CASSQFDSVSSGANVLTF
TRBD1	TRBV6-5	.	TRBJ2-7	TGTGCCAGCAGAAAGGACAGGGGAGACTACGAGCAGTACTTC	CASRKDRGDYEQYF